This TCR beta chain was obtained from a study of OX40 agonist ivuxolimab in advanced cancers. Concerning the study at large: The costimulatory receptor OX40 (CD134) was targeted by ivuxolimab, a fully human IgG2 agonistic monoclonal antibody. Intravenous ivuxolimab was administered to patients every 2 weeks at six dose levels: 0.01, 0.1, 0.3, 1.5, 3 and 10 mg/kg. Of the roughly 51 patients in dose escalation, about 20 had hepatocellular carcinoma, roughly 15 had melanoma, 9 had renal cell carcinoma and 9 had head and neck cancer. A male proportion of around 80% and a mean age of roughly 58 years, ranging from 23 to 79, were recorded for the dose-escalation cohort. Patients were allowed to have had prior anti-PD-1, anti-PD-L1 or anti-CTLA-4 therapy, and approximately 37% of the dose-escalation patients had been treated with checkpoint inhibitors. Partial responses occurred in three dose-escalation patients, of whom one had hepatocellular carcinoma and two had cutaneous melanoma. The purpose of peripheral TCRbeta sequencing was to test whether ivuxolimab changed TCR sequence diversity and led to clonal T-cell expansion. The paper reports the monotherapy dose-escalation portion (N of about 51 patients) of the phase I ivuxolimab trial. Study-level results and caveats: In the 0.1-3.0 mg/kg groups, partial responders had among the lowest normalized peripheral clonal expansion, particularly in CD8+ T cells. Low levels of normalized T-cell clonal expansion were also shown by some nonresponding patients. The antigen specificity of the peripheral T cells that underwent clonal expansion was not determined. On average, CD8+ T cells showed more expanded clones than CD4+ T cells after ivuxolimab. At doses of 0.1 to 3.0 mg/kg, clonal expansion of both CD4+ and CD8+ T cells in blood was seen between baseline and week 6.

Patients with a history of autoimmune disease or receiving systemic immunosuppression were excluded from the trial. In every dose cohort, peripheral blood was drawn for TCR sequencing at baseline, cycle 4 day 1, and cycle 7 day 1. The samples were taken from a phase I, first-in-human, multicenter, open-label dose-escalation trial of ivuxolimab. Adults with locally advanced or metastatic head and neck squamous cell, hepatocellular, melanoma or renal cell carcinoma were enrolled in the trial. Before TCR sequencing, CD4+ T cells and CD8+ T cells from peripheral blood were sorted into separate populations. For sequencing of the TCRbeta CDR3 region, genomic DNA was extracted from the sorted cells. The immunoSEQ Assay was used for sequencing of TCRbeta CDR3 regions. As stored in TCRdb, this immuneACCESS dataset retains in-frame rearrangements with V and J assigned. A fraction of the clones does not appear; measured against another copy, unresolved V genes explain less than half of the discrepancy, and the remainder lacks a known reason. This sample comprises 60,000 to 70,000 clones, more than 75% of them detected only once. The biggest ten clones account for approximately 0.38% of the sample.

From V the trimming removes 2 bases and from J it removes 4 bases, while the gene matches leave 4 bases of the junction unaccounted for. The CDR3 numbers 16 residues from cysteine through phenylalanine. Only the CDR3 region is kept as DNA, spanning 48 bases read in frame from base 1. According to the germline V gene, CDR1 reads SGDLS and CDR2 reads YYNGEE. Details on this clone: This clone's antigen is unknown. There are no base qualities to consult, and no much larger clone falls within one base.

The receptor chain draws on TRBV9 and TRBJ2-1; TRBD2 lines up with 12 middle nucleotides. The sample consisted of CD4+ or CD8+ T cells sorted from blood, taken in a trial of the OX40 agonist ivuxolimab. The sequence derives from an adult with an advanced solid tumor such as melanoma, head and neck, liver or kidney cancer. The DNA reads TGTGCCAGCAGCGTCTCTAGCGGGAGGGCGTACAATGAGCAGTTCTTC. This encodes CASSVSSGRAYNEQFF.